The present entry profiles one T cell receptor beta chain with its context. The sample belongs to a study of blood T cell repertoires in COVID-19. The wider study: Acute and convalescent COVID-19 specimens originated in the United States, Italy and Spain. PBMCs, B-cell-depleted T cells, or T cells were the source of the cDNA or gDNA that made up the material.

Authors' methods: Estimation of nucleated cell counts was performed using reference gene primer amplification. Clones were sequenced by immunoSEQ multiplex PCR, and TCRdb holds only the in-frame ones, with some missing. The D gene and trimming were derived from the DNA, and the V and J assignments and clone size from that table. The sample has some 290,000 clones, around 81% seen once. This CDR3 is built from 14 residues. Trimming shortened V by 5 bases and J by 2 bases, and 13 bases separated the two germline ends. The germline V gene encodes CDR1 SGHTA and CDR2 FQGNSA. This sequence originates from a woman aged 55-69 years with active or convalescent COVID-19. The sequencing sample was made of peripheral blood. J is TRBJ2-7 and V is TRBV7-2; D may be TRBD2 (6 bases). The chain's CDR3 is CASSPTGGTYEQYF. In DNA, the CDR3 is TGTGCCAGCAGCCCCACGGGCGGGACCTACGAGCAGTACTTC.